These 19 T cell receptor beta chains were sequenced from one sample in a study of T cell repertoires in cytomegalovirus infection. TCRdb re-called the reads through MiXCR, storing one row per CDR3 protein. The profile shows approximately 750,000 distinct CDR3 sequences, less than 40% of them singletons. What was sequenced was PBMCs. The receptors were gathered from a human donor in good health (CMV status not recorded). Some clones in this sample may be carry-over from other donors' samples.

Many counts were recorded for this clonotype. This chain uses TRBV6-1 with TRBJ2-1; D is unresolved. Germline CDR1 reads MNHNS; CDR2 reads SASEGT. This CDR3 is built from 16 residues. The V and J ends lost 1 base and 0 bases respectively, with 10 bases between them. Here the CDR3 reads CASSEVGASSYNEQFF. The CDR3 coding sequence is TGTGCCAGCAGTGAAGTGGGCGCGAGCTCCTACAATGAGCAGTTCTTC.

The chain uses TRBV5-4 and TRBJ2-3; TRBD2 agrees at 9 bases. Germline V CDR1 and CDR2: SGHNT, YYREEE (reference sequence). V lost 0 bases, J lost 3 bases, and 5 bases stayed unmatched. There are 16 residues in the CDR3. This CDR3 is CASSLVAGGITDTQYF. The CDR3 nucleotides read TGTGCCAGCAGCTTGGTTGCGGGGGGGATAACAGATACGCAGTATTTT. Complete variable domain (other parts from reference TRBV5-4 and TRBJ2-3): ETGVTQSPTHLIKTRGQQVTLRCSSQSGHNTVSWYQQALGQGPQFIFQYYREEENGRGNFPPRFSGLQFPNYSSELNVNALELDDSALYLCASSLVAGGITDTQYFGPGTRLTVL.

The rearrangement joins TRBV7-2 to TRBJ1-1, with D possibly being TRBD1 (5 bases). CDR1 is SGHTA and CDR2 is FQGNSA in the germline V gene. Trimming shortened V by 4 bases and J by 1 base, and 10 bases separated the two germline ends. This CDR3 has 14 residues. In DNA, the CDR3 is TGTGCCAGCAGCTGGGGACTCAAGAACACTGAAGCTTTCTTT. This gives the protein CASSWGLKNTEAFF.

The gene calls are TRBV11-2 and TRBJ2-7, with D tentatively TRBD1 (5 bases). CDR1 is SGHAT and CDR2 is FQNNGV in the germline V gene. V was cut by 5 bases and J by 0 bases, with 11 bases left in between. The CDR3 sequence is 14 residues long. The CDR3 protein is CASSQGPSSYEQYF. CDR3 bases: TGTGCCAGCAGCCAGGGCCCGAGCTCCTACGAGCAGTACTTC.

This clonotype has a handful of counts. The V call is TRBV6-6, the J call TRBJ2-5; the D is unclear. CDR1 is MNHNY, CDR2 SVGAGI, per germline (reference sequence). V was cut by 0 bases and J by 4 bases, with 6 bases left in between. The CDR3 runs 13 residues. The CDR3 DNA is TGTGCCAGCAGTTACTCAATGGGAGAGACCCAGTACTTC. This encodes CASSYSMGETQYF.

The chain combines TRBV5-1 with TRBJ2-1; 12 nucleotides agree with TRBD2. In germline, CDR1 is SGHRS, CDR2 YFSETQ. V lost 4 bases and J lost 8; bases outside the gene matches: 13. This CDR3 is built from 17 residues. CDR3 in amino acids: CASSLHSLAGGPDEQFF. The CDR3, as DNA: TGCGCCAGCAGCCTACACTCTCTAGCGGGGGGGCCTGATGAGCAGTTCTTC.

The chain uses TRBV12-3 or TRBV12-4 and TRBJ1-5; tentative D call: TRBD1 (5 bases). The ends were cut back, 3 bases at V and 10 bases at J, with 13 bases in the middle. This CDR3 has 13 residues. DNA of the CDR3: TGTGCCAGCAGTTTGGATCCTGGACACCCCCAGCATTTT. Protein product: CASSLDPGHPQHF.

This chain links TRBV19 with TRBJ2-5; no clear D. Looked up from germline, CDR1 is LNHDA and CDR2 is SQIVND (reference sequence). The CDR3 has 14 amino acids. V lost 5 bases, J lost 2 bases, and 12 bases lay in between. The CDR3 DNA reads as TGTGCCAGTAGTCCATCCGAGAGACAAGAGACCCAGTACTTC. Protein: CASSPSERQETQYF.

This clonotype showed up just a few times. Here the CDR3 DNA reads TGTGCCAGCAGCCCCCCCCGGGGGGCAACCGGGGAGCTGTTTTTT. Protein: CASSPPRGATGELFF. The chain has TRBV5-4 and TRBJ2-2, with a weak D call TRBD2 (7 bases). CDR1 SGHNT and CDR2 YYREEE come from the germline V gene (reference sequence). The CDR3 runs 15 residues. Trimming took 4 bases from V and 5 from J, leaving 15 bases between them.

This clonotype was seen repeatedly, ten times or more. V usage is TRBV11-2 and J usage is TRBJ1-4, with 10 positions matching TRBD1. The V and J ends lost 0 bases and 12 bases, in that order; junction bases with no gene match: 7. The CDR3 runs to 15 residues. Germline CDR1 and CDR2: SGHAT and FQNNGV. The CDR3 DNA is TGTGCCAGCAGCTTAGAACCGGGACAGGGGACTCAACTGTTTTTT. Translation gives CASSLEPGQGTQLFF.

This clonotype showed up just a few times. The J gene is TRBJ2-7, the V gene TRBV6-2 or TRBV6-3, with a possible D match to TRBD1 (5 bases). The CDR3 is 12 residues long. V was clipped by 7 bases and J by 2 bases, with 9 bases between them. Germline-derived CDR1 and CDR2 are MNHEY and SVGEGT. This CDR3 is CASKDRTYEQYF. CDR3 DNA sequence: TGTGCCAGCAAAGACAGAACCTACGAGCAGTACTTC.

This chain connects TRBV29-1 to TRBJ2-7; either TRBD1 or TRBD2 may supply D (5 bases each). The CDR3 covers 13 residues. V lost 5 bases and J lost 2, with 13 bases in between. Per the germline V gene, CDR1 is SQVTM and CDR2 is ANQGSEA. CDR3 loop: CSVSPGPAYEQYF. Here the CDR3 DNA reads TGCAGCGTTTCCCCGGGACCCGCCTACGAGCAGTACTTC.

This clonotype was recorded a few times. The V call is TRBV11-1, the J call TRBJ2-3, with 10 bases that match TRBD2. This CDR3 spans 16 amino acids. V shed 1 base, J shed 2 bases, and the junction held 3 bases outside the gene matches. Germline V gives CDR1 SGHAT, CDR2 FQDESV (reference sequence). This chain's CDR3 is CASSLVAGGLTDTQYF. CDR3 DNA sequence: TGTGCCAGCAGCTTAGTAGCGGGAGGCCTCACAGATACGCAGTATTTT.

The chain is built from TRBV7-6 and TRBJ2-7; 8 bases match TRBD1. The ends lost 1 base at V and 1 base at J; junction bases unmatched: 3. Looked up from germline, CDR1 is SGHVS and CDR2 is FNYEAQ. The CDR3 has 15 amino acids. DNA of the CDR3: TGTGCCAGCAGCTTAGGACAGGGGTGGTCCTACGAGCAGTACTTC. As protein: CASSLGQGWSYEQYF.

The table lists this clonotype with a count of one. The rearrangement joins TRBV27 to TRBJ2-1; the D gene is possibly TRBD1 (5 bases). Trimming removed 5 bases from V and 5 bases from J, with 13 bases in between. Germline V lookup: CDR1 MNHEY, CDR2 SMNVEV (reference sequence). The CDR3 loop spans 14 amino acids. CDR3 in DNA: TGTGCCAGCAGTCGGGCTCGGACACACAATGAGCAGTTCTTC. Encoded protein: CASSRARTHNEQFF.

This clonotype was counted between two and nine times. The rearrangement links TRBV6-5 to TRBJ2-6; TRBD1 aligns across 8 bases. The germline CDR1 and CDR2 sequences are MNHEY and SVGAGI. The ends lost 2 bases at V and 4 bases at J; junction bases unmatched: 10. The CDR3 covers 18 residues. CDR3 amino acids: CASSYRPGGALGANVLTF. As DNA, the CDR3 is TGTGCCAGCAGTTACCGACCAGGGGGCGCGTTAGGGGCCAACGTCCTGACTTTC.

This clonotype appeared a few times. V gene TRBV5-1 combines with J gene TRBJ2-1, with 12 bases that match TRBD2. This CDR3 is built from 17 residues. The V gene end was trimmed by 0 bases and the J gene end by 7 bases; junction bases not matched to a gene: 8. Germline V CDR1 and CDR2: SGHRS, YFSETQ. CDR3 nucleotide sequence: TGCGCCAGCAGCTTGGCCGCTAGCGGGAGGGCCTTTAATGAGCAGTTCTTC. Encoded protein: CASSLAASGRAFNEQFF.

V is TRBV28 and J is TRBJ2-7; the match to TRBD1 covers 10 bases. CDR1 is MDHEN and CDR2 is SYDVKM in the germline V gene. J lost 1 base, V lost 5 bases, and 5 bases had no gene match. CDR3 length equals 15 residues. CDR3 sequence: CASSKWTGGSYEQYF. The CDR3 DNA reads as TGTGCCAGCAGTAAATGGACAGGGGGATCCTACGAGCAGTACTTC.

As regards this clonotype: At one end the junction does not follow the germline gene, possibly because of a read error. CDR3 DNA: TGTGCCAGCAGCCAAGTTGGGCACAGCGGGAACATCGGGGAGCTGTTTTTT. This codes for CASSQVGHSGNIGELFF. V and J are TRBV14 and TRBJ2-2; 7 nucleotides align to TRBD2. CDR3 length: 17 residues. Germline V gene data show CDR1 as SGHDN and CDR2 as FVKESK.